What follows describes a single TCR beta chain. This sample is drawn from a study of blood T cell repertoires in COVID-19. As for the study in general: Whether acute or convalescent, the COVID-19 samples came from the United States, Italy and Spain. Sample material is recorded as cDNA or gDNA derived from T cells, B-cell-depleted T cells, or PBMCs.

Per the study methods: It was from reference gene primer amplification that nucleated cell counts were estimated. Repertoires were generated with immunoSEQ multiplex PCR, while TCRdb's copy carries only in-frame clones and drops some. The DNA was the basis for D and trimming; V, J and clone size are from that table. Here the sample spans about 99,000 clones, roughly 81% being singletons. CDR3 size: 15 residues. Germline values: CDR1 SGHRS, CDR2 YFSETQ. V trimming: 7 bases; J trimming: 4 bases; junction bases outside the gene matches: 9. Sequences were obtained from peripheral blood. This chain joins TRBV5-1 and TRBJ2-2; 8 bases fit TRBD1. The sequence derives from a man older than 75 with COVID-19, enrolled during active disease. DNA for the CDR3: TGCGCCAGCGGGGACCGACAGGGGACCACCGGGGAGCTGTTTTTT. The encoded protein is CASGDRQGTTGELFF.